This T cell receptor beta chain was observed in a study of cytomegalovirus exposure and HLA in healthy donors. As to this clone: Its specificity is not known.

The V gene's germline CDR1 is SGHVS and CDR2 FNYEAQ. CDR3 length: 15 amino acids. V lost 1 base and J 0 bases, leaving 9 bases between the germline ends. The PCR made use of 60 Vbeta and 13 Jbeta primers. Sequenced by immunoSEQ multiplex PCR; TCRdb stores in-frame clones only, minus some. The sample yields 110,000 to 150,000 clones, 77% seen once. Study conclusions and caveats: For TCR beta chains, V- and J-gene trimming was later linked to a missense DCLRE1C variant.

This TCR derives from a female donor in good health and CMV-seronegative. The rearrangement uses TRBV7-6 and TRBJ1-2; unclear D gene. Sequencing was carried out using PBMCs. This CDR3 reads CASSLVPGSNYGYTF. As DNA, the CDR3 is TGTGCCAGCAGCTTAGTTCCAGGCTCTAACTATGGCTACACCTTC. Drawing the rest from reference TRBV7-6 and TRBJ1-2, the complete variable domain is GAGVSQSPRYKVTKRGQDVALRCDPISGHVSLYWYRQALGQGPEFLTYFNYEAQQDKSGLPNDRFSAERPEGSISTLTIQRTEQRDSAMYRCASSLVPGSNYGYTFGSGTRLTVV.